This TCR beta chain was sequenced during a study of Ad26.COV2.S vaccination and SARS-CoV-2 variants. Study-wide results and caveats: Measurement of non-spike TCR breadth gave similar results in vaccine and placebo recipients.

Profiled with immunoSEQ multiplex PCR; TCRdb holds only in-frame clones, not every one. The sample records approximately 400,000 clones, about 92% being singletons. As for this clone: What it binds is not known.

V lost 0 bases to trimming and J lost 5 bases, with 14 bases between them. Germline CDR1 SGHVS, CDR2 FNYEAQ. The CDR3 length is 16 residues. This clonotype was obtained from a human donor who had recovered from COVID-19. This chain connects TRBV7-6 to TRBJ2-1, with D possibly TRBD2 on 5 matching bases. Specimen: peripheral blood, collected after recovery from COVID-19. CDR3 amino acids: CASSLARARKNNEQFF. DNA for the CDR3: TGTGCCAGCAGCTTAGCGAGGGCCCGAAAGAACAATGAGCAGTTCTTC.